This TCR beta chain was documented in a study of human T cells and chemical hapten exposure. TCRdb used MiXCR to reprocess the RACE reads, holding one entry per CDR3 protein. The table has about 180,000 distinct CDR3 sequences, around 30% seen once. This clonotype has just a few counts. Stated time point: pre-sensitization, week 0. Sample treatment: therapeutic diphenylcyclopropenone sensitization with weekly scalp DPC. CDR3 length: 13 residues. Trimming removed 3 bases from V and 2 bases from J, with 10 bases in between. CDR1 is SQVTM and CDR2 is ANQGSEA in the germline V gene. The material sequenced was whole blood, taken in connection with sensitization to the hapten diphenylcyclopropenone (DPC). This clonotype was obtained from a woman aged 25 to 39 with alopecia areata. Some clones in this sample may be carry-over from other donors' samples. V and J are TRBV29-1 and TRBJ1-2; no reliable D call. The chain's CDR3 is CSVEAHTNYGYTF. CDR3 coding DNA: TGCAGCGTTGAGGCTCATACAAACTATGGCTACACCTTC.